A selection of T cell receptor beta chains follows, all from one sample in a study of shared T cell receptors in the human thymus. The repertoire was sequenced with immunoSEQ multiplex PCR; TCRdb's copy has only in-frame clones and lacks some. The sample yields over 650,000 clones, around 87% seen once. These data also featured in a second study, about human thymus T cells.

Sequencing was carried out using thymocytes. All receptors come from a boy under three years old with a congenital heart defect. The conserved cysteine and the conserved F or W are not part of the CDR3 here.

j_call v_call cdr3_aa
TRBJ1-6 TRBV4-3 ASSQETAGGNNSPLH
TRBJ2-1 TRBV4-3 ASSQLGSNEQF
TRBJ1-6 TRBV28 ASRLHRQANSPLH
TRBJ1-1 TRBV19 ASSISQAGNTEAF
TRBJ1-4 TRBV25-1 ASRARQGLI
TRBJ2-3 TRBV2 ASSLAGSSGRSTDTQY
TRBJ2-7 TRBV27 ASSLRDSYEQY
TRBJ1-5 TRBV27 ASSEDPSGDQPQH
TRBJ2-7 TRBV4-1 ASSLVSNPYEQY
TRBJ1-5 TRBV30 AWSVGEQPQH
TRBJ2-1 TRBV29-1 SIITASYNEQF
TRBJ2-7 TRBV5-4 ASSLSGEFYEQY
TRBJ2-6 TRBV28 ASSSPGLPGANVLT
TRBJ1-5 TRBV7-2 ASSLGGYQPQH
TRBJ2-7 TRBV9 ASSARAGQPYEQY
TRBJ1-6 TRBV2 ASSCWDRARSYNSPLH
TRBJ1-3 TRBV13 ASSGQVGSGNTIY
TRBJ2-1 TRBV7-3 ASSLKQGCNEQF
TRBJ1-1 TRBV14 ASSLTSDSPNTEAF
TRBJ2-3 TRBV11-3 ASSPTTSGSRKY
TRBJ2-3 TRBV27 ASSRHSRQELSTDTQY
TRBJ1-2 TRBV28 ASSSPEHYGYT
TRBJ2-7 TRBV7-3 ASSLRGGDGEQY
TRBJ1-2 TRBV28 ASSPFPGQGNYGYT
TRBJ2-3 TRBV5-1 ASSLGILTSGTSASTDTQY
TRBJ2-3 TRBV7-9 ASSLAGGLGVLTDTQY
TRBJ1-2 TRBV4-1 ASSQVDQGEVYGYT
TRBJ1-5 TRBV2 ASSEARGPPSNQPQH
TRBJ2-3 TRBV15 ATSSTPLASTDTQY
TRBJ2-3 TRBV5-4 ASSVYGTGGTDTQY
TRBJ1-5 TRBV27 ASSQQGAGEPQH
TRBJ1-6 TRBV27 ASSPGQNNSPLH
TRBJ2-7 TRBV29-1 SAGNLEEQY
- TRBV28 ASSSAGIREQY
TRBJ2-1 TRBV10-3 AISVKNDSFGSPNEQF
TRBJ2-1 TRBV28 ASSRGTSGREF
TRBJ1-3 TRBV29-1 SGPQGLPGNTIY
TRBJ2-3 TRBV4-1 ASSPTRDRDSTDTQY
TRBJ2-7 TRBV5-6 ASSLASSYEQY
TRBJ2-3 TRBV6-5 ATARGSTDTQY
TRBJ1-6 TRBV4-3 ASSEGVGQYNSPLH
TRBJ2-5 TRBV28 ASSSQGETQY
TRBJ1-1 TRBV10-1 ASSERFGNTEAF
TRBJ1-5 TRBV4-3 ASSLSVLEPQH
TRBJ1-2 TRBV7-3 ASSEQGGYGYT